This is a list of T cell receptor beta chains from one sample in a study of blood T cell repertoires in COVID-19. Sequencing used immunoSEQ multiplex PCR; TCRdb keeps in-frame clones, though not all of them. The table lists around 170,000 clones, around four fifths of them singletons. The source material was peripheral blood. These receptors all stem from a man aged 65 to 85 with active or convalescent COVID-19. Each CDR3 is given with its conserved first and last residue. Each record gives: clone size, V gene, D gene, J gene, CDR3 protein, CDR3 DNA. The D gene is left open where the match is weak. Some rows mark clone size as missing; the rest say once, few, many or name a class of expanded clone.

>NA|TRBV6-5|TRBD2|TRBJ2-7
CASTGGSFYEQYF
TGTGCCAGCACGGGCGGGAGTTTCTACGAGCAGTACTTC
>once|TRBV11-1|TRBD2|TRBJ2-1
CASSRTLAGGDNEQFF
TGTGCCAGCAGCCGCACTCTAGCGGGAGGGGACAATGAGCAGTTCTTC
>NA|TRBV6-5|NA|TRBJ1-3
CALRGLSGNTIYF
TGTGCCCTTCGCGGTCTCTCTGGAAACACCATATATTTT
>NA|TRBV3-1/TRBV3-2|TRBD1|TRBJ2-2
CASSSRDRGRGELFF
TGTGCCAGCAGCAGCCGGGACAGGGGGCGAGGGGAGCTGTTTTTT
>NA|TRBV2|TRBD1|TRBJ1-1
CASRDMTGVTEAFF
TGTGCCAGCAGAGATATGACAGGGGTAACTGAAGCTTTCTTT
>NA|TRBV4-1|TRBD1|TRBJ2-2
CASSQKRGRGPNTGELFF
TGCGCCAGCAGCCAAAAGAGGGGCAGGGGGCCGAACACCGGGGAGCTGTTTTTT
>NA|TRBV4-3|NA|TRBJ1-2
CASSPDQGWGYGYTF
TGCGCCAGCAGCCCGGATCAGGGGTGGGGCTATGGCTACACCTTC
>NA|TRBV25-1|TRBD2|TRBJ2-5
CASRLAGDETQYF
TGTGCCAGCAGACTAGCGGGAGACGAGACCCAGTACTTC
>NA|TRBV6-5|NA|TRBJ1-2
CASLTLNGDGYTF
TGTGCCAGCCTAACCTTAAACGGGGATGGCTACACCTTC
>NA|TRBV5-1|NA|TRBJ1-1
CASSLQNLNTEAFF
TGCGCCAGCAGCCTACAGAACCTGAACACTGAAGCTTTCTTT
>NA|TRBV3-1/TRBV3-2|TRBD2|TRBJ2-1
CASSGLAGPSGSYNEQFF
TGTGCCAGCAGCGGACTAGCGGGGCCGAGCGGCTCCTACAATGAGCAGTTCTTC
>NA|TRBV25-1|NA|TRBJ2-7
CASSEGFWAGDNEQYF
TGTGCCAGCAGTGAAGGGTTTTGGGCAGGGGATAACGAGCAGTACTTC
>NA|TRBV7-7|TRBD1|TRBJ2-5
CASSLDRGSETQYF
TGTGCCAGCAGCTTAGACAGGGGTTCGGAGACCCAGTACTTC
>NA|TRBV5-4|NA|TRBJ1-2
CASSLEAGWGYTF
TGTGCCAGCAGCTTGGAAGCAGGCTGGGGCTACACCTTC
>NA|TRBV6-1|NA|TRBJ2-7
CASSDTGKGSEQYF
TGTGCCAGCAGTGACACAGGGAAGGGTTCCGAGCAGTACTTC
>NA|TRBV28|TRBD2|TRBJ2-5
CASSEIWVTSKTQYF
TGTGCCAGCAGTGAGATTTGGGTGACTAGCAAGACCCAGTACTTC
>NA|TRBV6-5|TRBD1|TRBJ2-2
CASHRQGRTGELFF
TGTGCCAGCCACCGACAGGGTCGCACCGGGGAGCTGTTTTTT
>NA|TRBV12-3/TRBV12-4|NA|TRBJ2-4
CASRGPRRGIQYF
TGTGCCAGCAGGGGGCCAAGGCGAGGCATTCAGTACTTC